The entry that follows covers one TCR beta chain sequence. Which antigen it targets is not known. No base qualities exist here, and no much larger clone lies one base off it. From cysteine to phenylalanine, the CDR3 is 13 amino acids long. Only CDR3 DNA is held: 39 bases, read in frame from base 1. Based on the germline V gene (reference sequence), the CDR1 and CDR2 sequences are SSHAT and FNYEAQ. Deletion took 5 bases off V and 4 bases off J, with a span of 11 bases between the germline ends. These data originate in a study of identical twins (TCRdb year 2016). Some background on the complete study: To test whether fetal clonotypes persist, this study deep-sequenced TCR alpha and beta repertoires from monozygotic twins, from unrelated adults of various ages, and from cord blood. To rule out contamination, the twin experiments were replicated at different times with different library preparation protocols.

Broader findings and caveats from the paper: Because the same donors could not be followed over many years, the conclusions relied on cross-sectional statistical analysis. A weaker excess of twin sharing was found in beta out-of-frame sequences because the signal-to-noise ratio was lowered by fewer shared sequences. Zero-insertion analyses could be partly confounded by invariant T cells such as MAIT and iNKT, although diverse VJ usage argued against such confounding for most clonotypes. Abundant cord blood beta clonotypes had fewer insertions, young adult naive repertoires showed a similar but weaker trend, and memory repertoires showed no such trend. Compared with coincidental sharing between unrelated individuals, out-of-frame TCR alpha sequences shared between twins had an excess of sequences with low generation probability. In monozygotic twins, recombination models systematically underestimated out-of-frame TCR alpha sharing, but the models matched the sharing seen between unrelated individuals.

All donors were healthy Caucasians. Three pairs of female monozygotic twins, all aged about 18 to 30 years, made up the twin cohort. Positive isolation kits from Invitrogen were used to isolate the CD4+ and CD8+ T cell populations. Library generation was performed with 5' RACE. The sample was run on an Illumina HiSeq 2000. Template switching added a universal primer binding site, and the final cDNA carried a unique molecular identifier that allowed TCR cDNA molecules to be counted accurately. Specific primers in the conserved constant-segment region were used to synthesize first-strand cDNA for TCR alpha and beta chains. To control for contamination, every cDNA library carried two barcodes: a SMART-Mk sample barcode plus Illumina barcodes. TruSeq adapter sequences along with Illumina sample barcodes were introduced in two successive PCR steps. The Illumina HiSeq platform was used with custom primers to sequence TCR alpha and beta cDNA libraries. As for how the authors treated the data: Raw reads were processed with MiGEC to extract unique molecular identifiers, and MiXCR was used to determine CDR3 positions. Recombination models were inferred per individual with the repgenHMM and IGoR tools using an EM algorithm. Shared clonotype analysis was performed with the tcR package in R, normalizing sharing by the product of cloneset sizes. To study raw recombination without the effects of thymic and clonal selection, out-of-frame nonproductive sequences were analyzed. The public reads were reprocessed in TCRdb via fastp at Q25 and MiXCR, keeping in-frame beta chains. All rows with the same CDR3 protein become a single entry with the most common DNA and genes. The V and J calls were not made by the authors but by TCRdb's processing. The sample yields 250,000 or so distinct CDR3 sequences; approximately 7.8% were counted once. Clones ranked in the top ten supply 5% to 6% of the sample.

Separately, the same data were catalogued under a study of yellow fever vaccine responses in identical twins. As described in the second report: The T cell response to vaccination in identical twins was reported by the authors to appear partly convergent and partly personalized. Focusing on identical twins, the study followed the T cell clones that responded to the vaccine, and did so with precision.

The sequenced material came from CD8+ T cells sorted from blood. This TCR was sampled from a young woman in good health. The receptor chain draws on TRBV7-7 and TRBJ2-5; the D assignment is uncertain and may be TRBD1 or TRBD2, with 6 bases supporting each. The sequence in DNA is TGTGCCAGCAGCAGGACAGCGGGAGAGACCCAGTACTTC. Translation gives CASSRTAGETQYF.